The entry below describes one T cell receptor beta chain. The CDR3 is 15 residues long. Trimming took off 4 bases at V and 1 base at J, with 13 bases between the two ends. Germline-derived CDR1 and CDR2 are SEHNR and FQNEAQ (reference sequence). The source of the sample is a study of T cell changes during pregnancy in multiple sclerosis. The repertoire was sequenced with immunoSEQ multiplex PCR; TCRdb's copy has only in-frame clones and lacks some. Of under 15,000 clones in the sample, about 88% were seen once. The TCR originated in a female donor in good health, enrolled as a control in a pregnancy study. The chain carries TRBV7-9 and TRBJ1-2, with D possibly being TRBD1 (6 bases). The specimen was CD8+ T cells from peripheral blood mononuclear cells, collected in the second trimester of pregnancy. The CDR3 spells CASSSGQSLNYGYTF. The CDR3 coding sequence is TGTGCCAGCAGCTCTGGACAGAGCCTTAACTATGGCTACACCTTC.